The 19 T cell receptor beta chains below were found in one sample sequenced in a study of cytomegalovirus exposure and HLA in healthy donors. This PCR relied on a set of 60 Vbeta primers and 13 Jbeta primers. Profiled with immunoSEQ multiplex PCR; TCRdb holds only in-frame clones, not every one. In the table there are 150,000 to 200,000 clones, around 80% of which are singletons. The source material was PBMCs. Receptor source: a woman between 50 and 59 years old in good health and CMV-seropositive.

This sequence joins TRBV29-1 and TRBJ1-2, with D maybe TRBD1 (5 bases). With 4 bases removed from V and 9 bases from J, the gap between germline ends came to 15 bases. The CDR3 runs 12 residues. Germline assignment: CDR1 SQVTM and CDR2 ANQGSEA. In nucleotides, the CDR3 is TGCAGCGTTGCCCTTCCTAAGGGGTGCTACACCTTC. Protein sequence: CSVALPKGCYTF.

This clone was observed a single time. J is TRBJ1-5 and V is TRBV7-8; D not certain. This CDR3 comprises 15 residues. The V and J ends lost 2 bases and 4 bases respectively, with 12 bases between them. Germline assignment: CDR1 SGHVS and CDR2 FQNEAQ. CDR3 coding DNA: TGTGCCAGCAGCTTACCCGCAGGCCCAAATCAGCCCCAGCATTTT. Its protein is CASSLPAGPNQPQHF.

The chain couples TRBV6-6 to TRBJ2-7, with 7 bases lining up with TRBD1. V trimming: 5 bases; J trimming: 3 bases; junction bases outside the gene matches: 4. CDR1 is MNHNY, CDR2 SVGAGI, per germline (reference sequence). The CDR3 is made up of 13 amino acids. DNA for the CDR3: TGTGCCAGCAGTAATCGACAGGGCTACGAGCAGTACTTC. It specifies CASSNRQGYEQYF.

The gene calls are TRBV9 and TRBJ2-3; 12 bases fit TRBD2. In germline, CDR1 is SGDLS, CDR2 YYNGEE. J lost 6 bases, V lost 0 bases, and 5 bases had no gene match. The CDR3 runs 16 residues. As DNA, the CDR3 is TGTGCCAGCAGCGTAGAAGGGACTAGCGGGTGGGATACGCAGTATTTT. Protein product: CASSVEGTSGWDTQYF.

This sequence joins TRBV30 and TRBJ1-5; possible D gene TRBD1, 6 bases. There are 14 residues in the CDR3. Germline lookup yields CDR1 GTSNPN and CDR2 SVGIG (reference sequence). Trimming stripped 5 bases from V and 1 base from J, with 12 bases between. This chain's CDR3 is CAWATGTSNQPQHF. Written as DNA, the CDR3 is TGTGCCTGGGCAACCGGGACAAGCAATCAGCCCCAGCATTTT.

The CDR3 loop reads CASTNRGVGSPLHF. Written as DNA, the CDR3 is TGTGCCAGCACCAACAGGGGCGTCGGTTCACCCCTCCACTTT. The V and J genes are TRBV7-9 and TRBJ1-6; TRBD1 aligns across 7 bases. V lost 7 bases and J lost 9; bases outside the gene matches: 9. Germline CDR1 is SEHNR and CDR2 is FQNEAQ (reference sequence). CDR3 length equals 14 residues.

The chain couples TRBV5-1 to TRBJ2-5; 9 nucleotides align to TRBD1. V lost 3 bases to trimming and J lost 9 bases; unmatched junction nucleotides: 9. Per the germline V gene, CDR1 is SGHRS and CDR2 is YFSETQ. CDR3 size: 14 residues. The chain's CDR3 is CASSSGQGREAQYF. CDR3 nucleotides: TGCGCCAGCAGCTCCGGACAGGGGAGGGAGGCCCAGTACTTC.

This clone has a handful of counts. The gene calls are TRBV18 and TRBJ2-3; 7 nucleotides agree with TRBD2. This CDR3 spans 17 amino acids. J gave up 3 bases and V 0 bases, and 9 bases lay outside the gene matches. Germline values: CDR1 KGHSH, CDR2 LQKENI. The DNA for the CDR3 is TGTGCCAGCTCACCACCAGGGAGGGGTATTGTAACAGATACGCAGTATTTT. Translating it yields CASSPPGRGIVTDTQYF.

The chain recombines TRBV5-4 with TRBJ2-1; TRBD2 agrees at 13 bases. The trim removed 5 bases at V and 6 bases at J, leaving 5 bases unmatched. This CDR3 spans 15 amino acids. CDR1 and CDR2 (germline): SGHNT, YYREEE (reference sequence). The CDR3 reads CASRLAGGPGNEQFF. In DNA, the CDR3 is TGTGCCAGCAGACTAGCGGGGGGGCCGGGCAATGAGCAGTTCTTC.

This sequence joins TRBV13 and TRBJ2-2, with D uncertain. Germline CDR1 PRHDT, CDR2 FYEKMQ (reference sequence). Trimming pared 2 bases from V and 2 bases from J, leaving 6 bases between. This CDR3 has 14 residues. CDR3 loop: CASSLTTNTGELFF. DNA for the CDR3: TGTGCCAGCAGCTTAACAACCAACACCGGGGAGCTGTTTTTT.

This chain connects TRBV15 to TRBJ1-2; a weak D match, TRBD1 (6 bases). V was pared by 0 bases and J by 6 bases, with 29 bases between. The CDR3 has 20 residues. Per the germline V gene, CDR1 is LNHNV and CDR2 is YYDKDF (reference sequence). The CDR3 loop reads CATSRDDYRKIQGIVHGYTF. CDR3 nucleotides: TGTGCCACCAGCAGAGATGATTATCGGAAGATACAGGGAATAGTACATGGCTACACCTTC.

V is TRBV10-2 and J is TRBJ2-7; no clear D. Looked up from germline, CDR1 is WSHSY and CDR2 is SAAADI. This CDR3 has 13 amino acids. The V and J ends lost 2 bases and 3 bases respectively, with 8 bases between them. The CDR3 sequence: CASSEDILYEQYF. The CDR3 nucleotides read TGCGCCAGCAGTGAGGACATCCTCTACGAGCAGTACTTC.

This clone showed up just once. The chain links TRBV18 to TRBJ1-4; a possible D gene is TRBD1 (6 bases). The CDR3 totals 14 residues. Germline-derived CDR1 and CDR2 are KGHSH and LQKENI. Trimming left V 5 bases short and J 1 base short, with 8 bases between. Here the CDR3 reads CASSGQRTNEKLFF. CDR3 bases: TGTGCCAGCTCAGGACAGCGAACTAATGAAAAACTGTTTTTT. Looking up the rest from reference TRBV18 and TRBJ1-4 gives the full variable domain: NAGVMQNPRHLVRRRGQEARLRCSPMKGHSHVYWYRQLPEEGLKFMVYLQKENIIDESGMPKERFSAEFPKEGPSILRIQQVVRGDSAAYFCASSGQRTNEKLFFGSGTQLSVL.

This clone turned up a few times. The V call is TRBV19, the J call TRBJ1-5, with a possible D match to TRBD1 (6 bases). Germline V gene lookup returns CDR1 LNHDA and CDR2 SQIVND (reference sequence). Trimming shortened V by 3 bases and J by 0 bases, and 15 bases separated the two germline ends. This CDR3 is built from 17 residues. The CDR3 sequence: CASSMEPTGYSNQPQHF. CDR3 DNA: TGTGCCAGTAGTATGGAACCTACAGGGTATAGCAATCAGCCCCAGCATTTT.

The V and J genes are TRBV5-5 and TRBJ1-2, with D possibly matching TRBD1 (5 bases). The CDR3 is 15 residues long. Trimming left V 7 bases short and J 0 bases short, with 16 bases between. Germline-derived CDR1 and CDR2 are SGHKS and YYEKEE (reference sequence). CDR3 bases: TGTGCCAGCGGCCTTGTATTGACAGCTAACTATGGCTACACCTTC. Translation: CASGLVLTANYGYTF.

The chain couples TRBV2 to TRBJ2-4; 7 nucleotides agree with TRBD2. The germline CDR1 and CDR2 sequences are SNHLY and FYNNEI. The CDR3 sequence is 14 residues long. V trimming: 5 bases; J trimming: 8 bases; junction bases outside the gene matches: 9. The CDR3 DNA reads TGTGCCAGCAGTATGTGGGGGGGGGAAGACATTCAGTACTTC. Amino acid sequence: CASSMWGGEDIQYF.

The genes are TRBV19 and TRBJ2-5; TRBD2 matches at 10 bases. This CDR3 is built from 16 residues. J was trimmed by 1 base and V by 10 bases; bases with no gene match: 12. Germline V gives CDR1 LNHDA, CDR2 SQIVND (reference sequence). The CDR3 sequence is CATRTRASGGQETQYF. CDR3 sequence (DNA): TGTGCCACTCGTACTCGGGCTAGCGGGGGCCAAGAGACCCAGTACTTC.

This clone showed up just a few times. The J gene is TRBJ2-2, the V gene TRBV30; 8 bases are shared with TRBD2. CDR3 length: 17 residues. V gave up 6 bases and J gave up 4 bases; unmatched junction bases: 16. Looked up from germline, CDR1 is GTSNPN and CDR2 is SVGIG (reference sequence). This chain's CDR3 is CACSRAGAPLGTGELFF. DNA of the CDR3: TGTGCCTGTTCAAGAGCGGGGGCCCCGTTAGGCACCGGGGAGCTGTTTTTT.

The V gene is TRBV5-1, the J gene TRBJ2-4, with 7 bases lining up with TRBD1. Germline CDR1 SGHRS, CDR2 YFSETQ. This CDR3 has 15 amino acids. The junction had 2 bases not matched to a gene; V was cut back by 2 bases and J by 0 bases. The CDR3 loop is CASSLQGIAKNIQYF. Here the CDR3 DNA reads TGCGCCAGCAGCTTACAGGGGATAGCCAAAAACATTCAGTACTTC. The full variable domain, with the rest looked up from reference TRBV5-1 and TRBJ2-4, is KAGVTQTPRYLIKTRGQQVTLSCSPISGHRSVSWYQQTPGQGLQFLFEYFSETQRNKGNFPGRFSGRQFSNSRSEMNVSTLELGDSALYLCASSLQGIAKNIQYFGAGTRLSVL.